The clone carrying this T cell receptor (beta chain) shows up as medium-sized by frequency. What it recognizes is unknown. The data belong to a study of T cell clusters in autoimmune cytopenias. Some 39,000 genome equivalents of blood DNA were amplified for TRB. TRB was amplified by touch-down multiplex PCR, primer pools A and B combined. TCRdb re-called the multiplex PCR reads and shows each CDR3 protein once, DNA omitted. The specimen's table records 3,400 or so distinct CDR3 sequences. Study-wide findings and caveats: Clustering suggested that physiological T cell clusters were missing in primary autoimmune cytopenia patients. No experiment has yet validated the function of the T cell clusters defined in silico. TRB repertoire shifts in secondary cytopenia and chronic lymphocytic leukemia mostly reflected lymphoma, not autoimmunity.

The TCR sequence derives from a human donor with an autoimmune cytopenia or autoimmune hepatitis (not recorded which). The sequenced sample consisted of peripheral blood.

The CDR3 sequence: CAAGTLTSYYEQYF. This sequence joins TRBV6-2 or TRBV6-3 and TRBJ2-7; the D call of TRBD2 rests on TCRdb alone, since no DNA is present to check it. CDR3 length: 14 residues. Per the germline V gene, CDR1 is MNHEY and CDR2 is SVGEGT.